A single sample gave rise to the 27 T cell receptor beta chains below, sequenced in a study of T cell clusters in autoimmune cytopenias (dated by TCRdb to between 2019 and 2020). The sample was run on an Illumina MiSeq. TRB rearrangements were amplified by multiplex PCR using a touch-down protocol with TRB-A and TRB-B primer pools mixed in one tube. Reads reprocessed by TCRdb are summarized as one entry per CDR3 protein sequence, and DNA is absent. The record for this sample contains roughly 3,800 distinct CDR3 sequences. The ten largest make up around a quarter of the sample. Per sample, approximately 270 ng of peripheral blood genomic DNA, 35,000 to 40,000 genome equivalents, was used for TRB amplification. The sequenced sample consisted of peripheral blood. These receptor sequences come from a human donor with an autoimmune cytopenia or autoimmune hepatitis (not recorded which).

This clonotype is medium-sized by frequency. The rearrangement joins TRBV29-1 to TRBJ1-1. Germline loops: CDR1 SQVTM, CDR2 ANQGSEA. The CDR3 is 13 amino acids. This chain's CDR3 is CSVPGRRNTEAFF.

The chain joins TRBV24-1 to TRBJ2-2; TCRdb returns TRBD2, unconfirmable since there is no DNA. This CDR3 spans 14 amino acids. Germline V gene data show CDR1 as KGHDR and CDR2 as SFDVKD. The CDR3 here is CATGRAPNTGELFF.

This clonotype registers medium-sized by frequency. The rearrangement joins TRBV30 to TRBJ2-5; TCRdb's D call of TRBD1 is untestable without DNA. The germline V gene encodes CDR1 GTSNPN and CDR2 SVGIG (reference sequence). This CDR3 is built from 13 residues. The CDR3 is CAWRPLGPETQYF.

This clonotype is identified as medium-sized from frequency. J is TRBJ1-3 and V is TRBV12-3 or TRBV12-4; absent DNA, TCRdb's TRBD1 call cannot be checked. The CDR3 consists of 15 residues. The CDR3 loop is CASSSWTGAGNTIYF.

The chain uses TRBV6-5 and TRBJ2-1; TCRdb selects TRBD1, and the lack of DNA leaves this call unchecked. The CDR3 consists of 14 residues. The germline V gene has CDR1 MNHEY and CDR2 SVGAGI. This chain's CDR3 is CASSRLGGGGEQFF.

The J gene is TRBJ1-6, the V gene TRBV18. CDR1 KGHSH and CDR2 LQKENI come from the germline V gene. This CDR3 spans 14 amino acids. CDR3 residues: CASSPERETSPLHF.

Considering frequency, this clonotype is medium-sized. The chain has TRBV30 and TRBJ2-2; TCRdb's D gene call, TRBD2, goes unchecked for lack of DNA. The CDR3 runs 16 residues. CDR1 and CDR2 (germline): GTSNPN, SVGIG (reference sequence). This CDR3 is CAWSQTSSGNTGELFF.

According to its frequency, this clonotype is large. J is TRBJ2-1 and V is TRBV29-1. CDR1 and CDR2 from the germline V gene are SQVTM and ANQGSEA. The CDR3 spans 13 residues. The chain's CDR3 is CSVVGVGYNEQFF.

By frequency, this clonotype registers hyperexpanded. The chain uses TRBV30 and TRBJ2-5; TCRdb gives TRBD2 as the D gene, but with no DNA this cannot be confirmed. The CDR3 covers 12 residues. The germline gives CDR1 GTSNPN, CDR2 SVGIG (reference sequence). This CDR3 reads CAWNEGRSAQYF. Based on the CDR3 plus reference TRBV30 and TRBJ2-5, the full variable domain is SQTIHQWPATLVQPVGSPLSLECTVEGTSNPNLYWYRQAAGRGLQLLFYSVGIGQISSEVPQNLSASRPQDRQFILSSKKLLLSDSGFYLCAWNEGRSAQYFGPGTRLLVL.

The J gene is TRBJ2-5, the V gene TRBV20-1; TCRdb indicates TRBD2, and absent DNA this call remains unverified. Germline lookup yields CDR1 DFQATT and CDR2 SNEGSKA (reference sequence). This CDR3 is built from 16 residues. The CDR3 sequence: CSARAASGGQQETQYF.

In terms of frequency, this clonotype is medium-sized. V and J are TRBV27 and TRBJ2-1; as DNA is missing, the TRBD2 call by TCRdb cannot be tested. This CDR3 contains 16 residues. In germline, CDR1 is MNHEY, CDR2 SMNVEV (reference sequence). CDR3 region: CASSLTSGGPYNEQFF.

Judged by frequency, this clonotype is medium-sized. The rearrangement links TRBV27 to TRBJ2-5; the TCRdb call, TRBD1, lacks DNA for checking. The length of the CDR3 is 13 residues. Germline V gene sequence: CDR1 MNHEY, CDR2 SMNVEV (reference sequence). The CDR3 here is CATHSGTLGTQYF.

Judged by frequency, this clonotype is medium-sized. The chain carries TRBV7-9 and TRBJ2-1; the TCRdb call, TRBD2, lacks DNA for checking. The germline V gene has CDR1 SEHNR and CDR2 FQNEAQ (reference sequence). CDR3 length: 17 residues. CDR3 loop: CASSRLAGGPSYNEQFF.

By frequency, this clonotype registers medium-sized (0.01 to 0.1%). CDR3 sequence: CASSEVLAVGQYF. The chain carries TRBV6-1 and TRBJ2-3; TCRdb calls TRBD1, which cannot be checked without DNA. In germline, CDR1 is MNHNS, CDR2 SASEGT. The length of the CDR3 is 13 residues.

The chain uses TRBV12-3 or TRBV12-4 and TRBJ2-1; TCRdb reports TRBD2, a call that lacks DNA to check it against. The length of the CDR3 is 15 residues. The CDR3 here is CASSPLAGAPNEQFF.

The chain links TRBV12-3 or TRBV12-4 to TRBJ1-3; TCRdb proposes TRBD1, but this gene call is untestable without DNA. There are 15 residues in the CDR3. The CDR3 protein is CASSFRVSPGNTIYF.

This clonotype counts as medium-sized by frequency. The chain has TRBV19 and TRBJ2-1; TCRdb reports TRBD2, a call that lacks DNA to check it against. The CDR3 extends over 16 amino acids. Per the germline V gene, CDR1 is LNHDA and CDR2 is SQIVND (reference sequence). This CDR3 reads CASSIDGLAGYNEQFF.

This clonotype is called medium-sized based on its frequency. This chain joins TRBV30 and TRBJ2-2. CDR1 is GTSNPN and CDR2 is SVGIG in the germline V gene (reference sequence). The CDR3 is 13 amino acids. The CDR3 is CAWRDPGTGELFF. The whole variable domain, remainder taken from reference TRBV30 and TRBJ2-2, is SQTIHQWPATLVQPVGSPLSLECTVEGTSNPNLYWYRQAAGRGLQLLFYSVGIGQISSEVPQNLSASRPQDRQFILSSKKLLLSDSGFYLCAWRDPGTGELFFGEGSRLTVL.

In terms of frequency, this clonotype is medium-sized (0.01 to 0.1%). V is TRBV6-6 and J is TRBJ2-1; TCRdb proposes TRBD2, but this gene call is untestable without DNA. This CDR3 has 18 residues. Germline lookup yields CDR1 MNHNY and CDR2 SVGAGI (reference sequence). The CDR3 loop is CASSYSWGGPSSYNEQFF.

This clonotype is deemed medium-sized (0.01 to 0.1%) by its frequency. This rearrangement joins TRBV12-3 or TRBV12-4 to TRBJ1-5. This CDR3 spans 13 amino acids. The chain's CDR3 is CASSFRVGQPQHF.

The V call is TRBV10-3, the J call TRBJ1-1. Looked up from germline, CDR1 is ENHRY and CDR2 is SYGVKD. The CDR3 runs to 13 residues. The CDR3 region is CAISDRQTTEAFF.

The chain couples TRBV6-2 or TRBV6-3 to TRBJ2-7; TCRdb names TRBD1, which stays unverified in the absence of DNA. The germline V gene has CDR1 MNHEY and CDR2 SVGEGT. The CDR3 has 16 amino acids. The CDR3 spells CASSPMRGRGPYEQYF.

The V gene is TRBV28, the J gene TRBJ2-1. Germline V lookup: CDR1 MDHEN, CDR2 SYDVKM. The CDR3 is made up of 15 amino acids. CDR3 region: CASTMLGSSYNEQFF.

This chain connects TRBV12-3 or TRBV12-4 to TRBJ1-1; TCRdb's D call of TRBD1 is untestable without DNA. CDR3 length: 14 residues. The CDR3 loop reads CASSLTGMNTEAFF.

By frequency, this clonotype is medium-sized. The chain couples TRBV12-3 or TRBV12-4 to TRBJ1-5; TCRdb returns TRBD1, unconfirmable since there is no DNA. The CDR3 contains 16 residues. The CDR3 region is CASSLGQGTGNQPQHF.

The chain recombines TRBV19 with TRBJ1-2; TCRdb's D gene call, TRBD1, goes unchecked for lack of DNA. The CDR3 is 12 amino acids. Germline V lookup: CDR1 LNHDA, CDR2 SQIVND (reference sequence). CDR3: CASSRTGYGYTF.

The chain links TRBV18 to TRBJ1-3. Germline CDR1 reads KGHSH; CDR2 reads LQKENI. The CDR3 spans 15 residues. The CDR3 reads CASSPESAPGNTIYF.